This T cell receptor (beta chain) was captured by sequencing in a study of blood T cell repertoires in COVID-19. On the study more broadly: The United States, Italy and Spain supplied acute and convalescent COVID-19 samples. Sample material is recorded as cDNA or gDNA derived from T cells, B-cell-depleted T cells, or PBMCs.

Original data processing: Researchers report that nucleated cell counts were estimated from reference gene primer amplification. Libraries were prepared by immunoSEQ multiplex PCR; TCRdb keeps only in-frame clonotypes and omits some of them. V, J and clone size are taken as reported in that table, and D and trimming were inferred from the DNA itself. The sample contains roughly 500,000 clones, approximately 83% of which appear only once. CDR1 and CDR2 from the germline V gene are GTSNPN and SVGIG (reference sequence). J lost 12 bases, V lost 0 bases, and 5 bases had no gene match. The CDR3 sequence is 14 residues long. This clone was picked up one time.

The source is a human donor in a cohort sampled during active COVID-19. The chain has TRBV30 and TRBJ2-1, with TRBD2 identical over 13 bases. The sequenced sample consisted of peripheral blood. The CDR3 is CAWSVGLAGVMQFF. The CDR3 DNA reads as TGTGCCTGGAGTGTTGGACTAGCGGGAGTCATGCAGTTCTTC.